This TCR beta chain was captured by sequencing in a study of cytomegalovirus exposure and HLA in healthy donors (dated 2017 in TCRdb). Regarding the study in general: According to an earlier analysis of several hundred of the donors, about 180 million T cells yielded some 120 million unique TCR beta sequences and approximately 300 Gb of sequence data. Roughly 300 gigabases of sequencing data and 78 million or so unique TCR sequences were included in an early release covering several hundred HLA-typed donors. Among the roughly 390 genotyped donors, about 85% belonged to the genetic ancestry cluster associated with self-reported Caucasian donors. The study aimed to test whether cataloging public T cell receptors could reveal signatures of past pathogen exposure. Using immunosequencing, the study profiled T cell repertoires from about 650 subjects and related those repertoires to cytomegalovirus serostatus. In addition to the first cohort of 666 subjects, a separate validation cohort of over 90 different subjects was used. To predict cytomegalovirus infection status, the study combined high-throughput TCR immunosequencing, statistical association of individual TCRs with disease status, and machine learning. A later analysis re-examined previously published TCR beta repertoires from over 500 donors and added high-resolution HLA genotyping to investigate patterns of TCR occurrence. Rather than drawing on any new phenotypic data, the later analysis identified candidate immune exposures from TCR beta sequences and the way those sequences occurred across donors. In an earlier analysis of a few hundred of the donors, high-throughput TCR beta sequencing was used to judge whether each TCR beta V gene segment behaved as functional or pseudogenic. Donor age, sex, ethnicity and CMV serostatus were compiled together with the repertoire data. A later genetic analysis used genome-wide SNP genotypes for about 55% of the 666 donors, treating that subset as a discovery cohort. Every repertoire in the discovery cohort had been generated on one and the same sequencing platform. HLA typing included class I and class II loci at four-digit resolution. The number of donors typed differed by locus, with about 629-640 for A, B, C, DRB1 and DQB1, over 500 for DQA1, nearly 610 for DPA1, and around 460 for DPB1. Because of strong linkage in the cohort, four to six DR-DQ haplotypes were treated as single units for association and clustering. Among around 400 genotyped donors of the cohort, an average of approximately 220,000 unique TCR beta nucleotide sequences was sequenced per donor, of which about 19% were non-productive. The paper's findings and limits, for the study overall: When HLA alleles, especially DR and DQ, strongly co-occurred, TCR associations were difficult to assign to individual alleles. In vitro tests confirmed that a few of the cytomegalovirus-associated TCR beta chains recognize cytomegalovirus antigens. Only TCR beta chains were sequenced in this cohort, and the absence of alpha or paired-chain data limited detectable features. HLA typing was unavailable for some donors at each locus, so association tests used only the typed subset. In a later analysis, HLA-associated TCR beta chains showed more clonal expansion and lower generation probabilities than non-associated chains that were equally common. The only immune exposure information available for the cohort was CMV serostatus. A further reported finding was that TCR beta sequences accurately predicted the HLA-A and HLA-B alleles for most subjects in the first cohort. A later genetic analysis associated a missense DCLRE1C variant with V-gene and J-gene trimming of TCR beta chains, and an independent cohort replicated the association. According to a later analysis, TCR association rates differed among HLA loci, with DRB1 alleles showing the most associated TCRs and HLA-C alleles showing the fewest. In a later analysis, several top co-occurrence clusters were reported to appear linked to parvovirus B19, influenza, CMV and Epstein-Barr virus. In the study, some 160 TCR beta chains were listed as associated with cytomegalovirus. The sequencing pipeline was judged likely to have produced a cluster of highly shared sequence variants as a technical artifact. The earlier analysis of some 540 of the donors excluded some 16 rarely observed V segments, including chromosome 9 orphons, because counts were too low. A later analysis associated about 17,000 TCR beta sequences with specific HLA alleles at a false discovery rate of 0.05. Most TCR sequences were observed very rarely across donors, whereas some public TCRs were present in many individuals. Linkage disequilibrium might explain the correlated functional status among segregating V segments, but an unknown experimental factor could not be ruled out. Most CMV-associated TCR beta chains appeared to be HLA-restricted in a later analysis, and the HLA associations seemed to be driven largely by CMV exposure. In an earlier analysis of roughly 500 of the donors, most TCR beta V segments appeared in productive rearrangements about 87% or about 30% of the time, broadly matching IMGT annotations. Sequencing depth was assumed to be roughly uniform across donors in the presence/absence analyses, though that assumption may not hold. In both the original and validation cohorts, the classifier was reported to diagnose cytomegalovirus status with high specificity and sensitivity. The 87-base-pair reads could not distinguish some IMGT-functional V segments, including TRBV6-2 and TRBV6-3, so those segments were excluded. It was suggested by the authors that the approach could potentially be generalized to other disease states and immunological phenotypes. In a later genetic analysis, fewer N-insertions in productive TCRs were reported among donors in an Asian-associated ancestry cluster than the approximately 670-donor mean.

The method was the immunoSEQ multiplex PCR assay. For the multiplex PCR, a mixture combining 60 forward primers for TCR Vbeta segments and 13 reverse primers for TCR Jbeta segments was used. Amplification of the CDR3 region of rearranged TCR beta genes was performed with a multiplex PCR assay on genomic DNA. The Illumina HiSeq System was used to sequence the amplified TCR beta libraries as 87-base-pair reads. Per the authors' processing: A later analysis counted about 80 million unique TCR beta chains across the 640 or so repertoires, and some 11 million of these chains were shared by at least two donors. Raw reads were error-corrected and collapsed into unique sequences by a nearest-neighbor algorithm in which closely related sequences were merged to remove PCR and sequencing errors. V, D and J gene segments were assigned by aligning CDR3 sequences to IMGT reference sequences. For a sequence to be retained, a match of at least six nucleotides was required to both a V gene segment and a J gene segment. Rearrangements were called productive when the CDR3 lacked stop codons and stayed in frame with V and J; all others were non-productive. Following IMGT convention, CDR3 was defined as the stretch from the second conserved V-encoded cysteine to the conserved J-encoded phenylalanine. Sequences without an unambiguous match to a single V gene segment were excluded from the earlier analysis of a few hundred of the donors. An earlier analysis of over 450 of the donors classified V segments as functional when productive rearrangements were above 56.7% and as segregating when the standard deviation between donors was above 5%. A statistical classification framework was developed to diagnose cytomegalovirus status using the catalog of TCR beta chain sequences. V and J gene assignment, in a later analysis, came from comparing TCR nucleotide sequences with IMGT/GENE-DB human TR gene sequences. In a later analysis, CDR3 sequences and most-parsimonious VDJ recombination scenarios were assigned using the TCRdist pipeline. In a later analysis, every TCR beta chain was defined by the combination of its CDR3 amino acid sequence and its V-gene family, and reads without a unique V-gene family were dropped. As a way to deal with suspected cross-contamination and a sequencing artifact, a later analysis dropped 450 to 600 nucleotide sequences that were highly shared and had low generation probability. A later analysis calculated a clonal expansion index for each public chain from normalized within-repertoire ranks of inferred template counts. In a later analysis, generation probabilities were computed using a VDJ recombination model fitted to out-of-frame rearrangements, and the results were checked against IGoR. In a later analysis, TCR-TCR, TCR-HLA and TCR-CMV co-occurrence was scored with hypergeometric tests, and a repertoire-size bias correction was applied to TCR pairs. In a later analysis, false discovery rates were estimated by permuting HLA or CMV assignments 20 times. In a later analysis, co-occurring TCRs were grouped with DBSCAN, and TCRdist sequence similarity was added when clustering was performed within HLA-allele-positive subsets. Repertoires with fewer than 30,000 or more than 120,000 public chains, plus five repertoires with anomalous nucleotide sharing, were excluded from co-occurrence clustering. In TCRdb, the immuneACCESS table is reduced to in-frame sequences with V and J assigned. These tables do not hold every clone; where another copy was compared, an unresolved V gene accounts for under half, and the others remain unexplained. V, J and clone size derive from that table, while D and trimming were established from the DNA sequence. The sample yields around 130,000 clones; roughly 78% were counted once. Of the sample, 1% is held by the ten largest clones.

The cohort was made up of approximately 700 healthy bone marrow donors. At the time of sampling, every cohort member was nominally healthy, though immune exposures that went unrecorded were likely present. The donor tested CMV seronegative, placing the donor among the approximately 400 seronegative members of the cohort. Each donor provided a peripheral blood sample, and peripheral blood mononuclear cells were used for TCR beta sequencing. Genomic DNA was extracted from the blood cell samples with the Qiagen DNeasy Blood Extraction Kit. CDR1 and CDR2, looked up from the germline V gene, are MDHEN and SYDVKM. V is shortened by 2 bases, J by 1 base, and the region joining them spans 15 bases. The CDR3 runs 17 amino acids, cysteine and phenylalanine included. The retained sequence is limited to the CDR3, 51 bases, with the frame set at the first base. Of note for this clone: Its antigen has not been determined. No per-base quality is available; no much larger clone lies one base away.

The source of this sequence is a man in his forties in good health and CMV-seronegative. This sequence uses TRBV28 and TRBJ1-3, with the D gene call left open. Material: PBMCs. The nucleotide sequence reads as follows: TGTGCCAGCAGTTTAAGAGGGAGGGTGGCTTCTGGAAACACCATATATTTT. Protein translation: CASSLRGRVASGNTIYF.